Following are 31 T cell receptor beta chains from one sample sequenced in a study of T cells after yellow fever vaccination. TCRdb re-derived calls from the 5' RACE reads in MiXCR, one entry per CDR3 protein. The sample holds fewer than 650,000 distinct CDR3 sequences; 21% are singletons and the top ten take roughly 16%. The sequencing used PBMCs, collected 21 days after the first yellow fever vaccination. Source of these receptors: a young man who received the YFV17D yellow fever vaccine.

This sequence joins TRBV13 and TRBJ2-5; no clear D gene. The CDR3 contains 15 residues. Trimming removed 3 bases from V and 4 bases from J, with 15 bases in between. Per germline, CDR1 PRHDT and CDR2 FYEKMQ (reference sequence). The CDR3 region is CASSLRRRGGETQYF. In DNA form, the CDR3 reads TGTGCCAGCAGCTTGCGTCGGAGAGGTGGAGAGACCCAGTACTTC.

The chain combines TRBV20-1 with TRBJ1-4; 7 bases are shared with TRBD1. CDR1 is DFQATT, CDR2 SNEGSKA, per germline (reference sequence). The V gene end was trimmed by 6 bases and the J gene end by 7 bases; junction bases not matched to a gene: 20. The CDR3 extends over 17 amino acids. In nucleotides, the CDR3 is TGCAGTGCCCCGCCCGGGACAGTGACCTGTCTCTCTGAAAAACTGTTTTTT. Its protein product is CSAPPGTVTCLSEKLFF.

This clonotype was recorded a few times. V usage is TRBV2 and J usage is TRBJ2-3; 11 positions match TRBD2. V gave up 7 bases and J gave up 0 bases; unmatched junction bases: 3. CDR3 length equals 15 residues. CDR1 and CDR2 (germline): SNHLY, FYNNEI. The chain's CDR3 is CASTGLAGSTDTQYF. The DNA for the CDR3 is TGTGCCAGCACCGGACTAGCGGGCAGCACAGATACGCAGTATTTT.

This sequence joins TRBV5-4 and TRBJ2-2, with 10 nucleotides matching TRBD2. Germline CDR1 reads SGHNT; CDR2 reads YYREEE (reference sequence). V was pared by 0 bases and J by 4 bases, with 3 bases of the junction left unmatched. The CDR3 has 16 residues. CDR3 sequence (DNA): TGTGCCAGCAGCTTGGGTAGCGGGGGGTTCACCGGGGAGCTGTTTTTT. This encodes CASSLGSGGFTGELFF.

This clonotype occurred a few times. This rearrangement joins TRBV20-1 to TRBJ1-2, with a weak D call TRBD1 (6 bases). V was shortened by 4 bases and J by 5 bases, with 11 bases between the two germline ends. The CDR3 covers 12 residues. Germline CDR1 and CDR2: DFQATT and SNEGSKA (reference sequence). CDR3 region: CSAIKGEYGYTF. The CDR3 nucleotides read TGCAGTGCTATCAAGGGGGAGTATGGCTACACCTTC.

The table lists this clonotype with a few counts. The gene calls are TRBV6-2 or TRBV6-3 and TRBJ2-7, with a possible D match to TRBD2 (5 bases). The CDR3 contains 14 residues. Germline V gene data show CDR1 as MNHEY and CDR2 as SVGEGT. V lost 7 bases and J lost 5, with 18 bases in between. The CDR3 coding sequence is TGTGCCAGCACCAACTATCGGGGTTCCCACGAGCAGTACGTC. This encodes CASTNYRGSHEQYV.

V gene TRBV29-1 combines with J gene TRBJ1-2; maybe TRBD1 (5 bases). Germline V gene data show CDR1 as SQVTM and CDR2 as ANQGSEA. V lost 6 bases to trimming and J lost 4 bases, with 15 bases between them. The CDR3 runs 13 residues. CDR3 nucleotide sequence: TGCAGCGTGACCGCCGAGGGGACCTATGGCTACACCTTC. This encodes CSVTAEGTYGYTF.

The gene calls are TRBV4-3 and TRBJ1-4; D is ambiguous. Deletions cut 0 bases from V and 4 bases from J, with 12 bases between. Looked up from germline, CDR1 is LGHNA and CDR2 is YSLEER. There are 16 residues in the CDR3. CDR3 DNA sequence: TGCGCCAGCAGCCAAGAGCATCTAGGGATTAATGAAAAACTGTTTTTT. Protein product: CASSQEHLGINEKLFF.

The table lists this clonotype with a few counts. The J gene is TRBJ1-6, the V gene TRBV4-3, with D unresolved. Trimming took 1 base from V and 8 from J, leaving 9 bases between them. The CDR3 sequence is 14 residues long. CDR1 and CDR2 from the germline V gene are LGHNA and YSLEER. For the CDR3, the DNA is TGCGCCAGCAGCCAAGGAATGGAAGATTCACCCCTCCACTTT. Translating gives CASSQGMEDSPLHF.

The table lists this clonotype with a count of one. The chain couples TRBV6-6 to TRBJ1-2; no definite D call. CDR1 and CDR2 from the germline V gene are MNHNY and SVGAGI (reference sequence). Trimming shortened V by 7 bases and J by 8 bases, and 11 bases separated the two germline ends. The CDR3 has 11 residues. DNA for the CDR3: TGTGCCAGCAAGTTACTGGAAGGCTACACCTTC. It encodes CASKLLEGYTF.

The chain links TRBV29-1 to TRBJ1-1; possible D gene TRBD1, 6 bases. The germline V gene has CDR1 SQVTM and CDR2 ANQGSEA. Trimming left V 8 bases short and J 1 base short, with 14 bases between. The CDR3 has 13 amino acids. The CDR3 sequence is CSSQGQTNTEAFF. CDR3 bases: TGCAGCTCCCAGGGGCAGACGAACACTGAAGCTTTCTTT.

This sequence joins TRBV30 and TRBJ1-5; 11 bases line up with TRBD1. CDR1 and CDR2 from the germline V gene are GTSNPN and SVGIG (reference sequence). This CDR3 comprises 14 residues. The J segment lost 6 bases and the V segment lost 3 bases, leaving 4 bases of the junction unmatched. CDR3 protein: CAWSRDRGFQPQHF. DNA for the CDR3: TGTGCCTGGAGCCGGGACAGGGGGTTTCAGCCCCAGCATTTT.

There are a few counts of this clonotype. This rearrangement joins TRBV4-1 to TRBJ2-3; D is undetermined. The CDR3 is 17 amino acids. From germline, CDR1 is MGHRA and CDR2 YSYEKL. Trimming removed 0 bases at V and 1 base at J, with 14 bases between. For the CDR3, the DNA is TGCGCCAGCAGCCAAGATTCATTCGGATTCCGCACAGATACGCAGTATTTT. It translates to CASSQDSFGFRTDTQYF.

The CDR3 DNA is TGTGCCAGCTCACCACGAGCTAGCGGACAGTACAATGAGCAGTTCTTC. Protein sequence: CASSPRASGQYNEQFF. The chain employs TRBV18 and TRBJ2-1, with D perhaps matching TRBD2 (7 bases). The germline V gene encodes CDR1 KGHSH and CDR2 LQKENI. V shed 1 base and J shed 4 bases, with 14 bases lying between them. The CDR3 contains 16 residues. Combining the CDR3 with reference TRBV18 and TRBJ2-1 gives the whole variable domain NAGVMQNPRHLVRRRGQEARLRCSPMKGHSHVYWYRQLPEEGLKFMVYLQKENIIDESGMPKERFSAEFPKEGPSILRIQQVVRGDSAAYFCASSPRASGQYNEQFFGPGTRLTVL.

The CDR3, as DNA: TGCAGTGCTAGAGAGGGACACCGATCTGGGGCCAACGTCCTGACTTTC. Its translation: CSAREGHRSGANVLTF. The chain couples TRBV20-1 to TRBJ2-6; the D gene is possibly TRBD1 (6 bases). The germline gives CDR1 DFQATT, CDR2 SNEGSKA (reference sequence). The CDR3 consists of 16 residues. The ends were cut back, 0 bases at V and 1 base at J, with 10 bases in the middle.

The CDR3 DNA follows: TGTGCCAGCAGTGAGACAACCAACACTGAAGCTTTCTTT. Protein: CASSETTNTEAFF. The gene calls are TRBV6-1 and TRBJ1-1; no definite D call. The CDR3 runs 13 residues. Between the trimmed V and J ends, which lost 3 bases and 2 bases, there was a span of 7 bases. In germline, CDR1 is MNHNS, CDR2 SASEGT.

The chain has TRBV4-3 and TRBJ2-2; D is uncertain. Germline loops: CDR1 LGHNA, CDR2 YSLEER. The CDR3 extends over 15 amino acids. V was pared by 0 bases and J by 2 bases, with 7 bases between. The DNA of the CDR3 is TGCGCCAGCAGCCAAGATAACTACAACACCGGGGAGCTGTTTTTT. This sequence encodes CASSQDNYNTGELFF.

The gene calls are TRBV5-6 and TRBJ2-5; no clear D. CDR1 is SGHDT and CDR2 is YYEEEE in the germline V gene. This CDR3 is 12 amino acids long. Trimming removed 4 bases from V and 5 bases from J, with 9 bases in between. CDR3 region: CASSINRETQYF. DNA of the CDR3: TGTGCCAGCAGCATTAACCGGGAGACCCAGTACTTC.

V usage is TRBV5-1 and J usage is TRBJ2-6, with a tentative D call TRBD2 (6 bases). V was pared by 4 bases and J by 2 bases, with 10 bases between. Germline CDR1 is SGHRS and CDR2 is YFSETQ. The CDR3 loop spans 15 amino acids. The DNA of the CDR3 is TGCGCCAGCAGCCCGTCGGGGGCTGGGGCCAACGTCCTGACTTTC. It is translated as CASSPSGAGANVLTF.

This clonotype was counted only a few times. V and J are TRBV27 and TRBJ2-7, with D possibly TRBD1 on 6 matching bases. The ends were cut back, 3 bases at V and 5 bases at J, with 14 bases in the middle. Germline loops: CDR1 MNHEY, CDR2 SMNVEV (reference sequence). The CDR3 length is 14 residues. CDR3 protein: CASSFNRAGNEQYF. The DNA of the CDR3 is TGTGCCAGCAGTTTCAACAGGGCTGGCAACGAGCAGTACTTC.

This clonotype was counted only a few times. J is TRBJ2-5 and V is TRBV6-1; D unresolved. Germline CDR1 reads MNHNS; CDR2 reads SASEGT. The CDR3 is 11 amino acids. The V end lost 3 bases, the J end lost 7 bases, and 6 bases lay between the germline ends. DNA for the CDR3: TGTGCCAGCAGTGACCTAGGGACCCAGTACTTC. This codes for CASSDLGTQYF.

The genes are TRBV7-3 and TRBJ2-2, with 10 bases lining up with TRBD1. Germline CDR1 reads SGHTA; CDR2 reads FQGTGA. J was trimmed by 6 bases and V by 5 bases; bases with no gene match: 6. The CDR3 loop spans 15 amino acids. Here the CDR3 DNA reads TGTGCCAGCAGCAGAACCGGGACAGGGGCCGGGGAGCTGTTTTTT. This gives the protein CASSRTGTGAGELFF. Together with reference TRBV7-3 and TRBJ2-2, the CDR3 gives the full variable domain: GAGVSQTPSNKVTEKGKYVELRCDPISGHTALYWYRQSLGQGPEFLIYFQGTGAADDSGLPNDRFFAVRPEGSVSTLKIQRTERGDSAVYLCASSRTGTGAGELFFGEGSRLTVL.

Remarks on this clonotype: This may be a read error: a much more frequent sequence differs by one nucleotide. The rearrangement uses TRBV4-1 and TRBJ2-3; TRBD2 is a possible D gene (5 bases). Germline CDR1 and CDR2: MGHRA and YSYEKL. Trimming pared 0 bases from V and 2 bases from J, leaving 12 bases between. This CDR3 region has 16 residues. DNA of the CDR3: TGCGCCAGCAGCCAAGATGGGCGGGCCAACACAGATACGCAGTATTTT. It translates to CASSQDGRANTDTQYF.

This clonotype was seen a handful of times. The chain has TRBV20-1 and TRBJ1-6, with D uncertain. There are 14 residues in the CDR3. The V and J ends lost 0 bases and 14 bases respectively, with 17 bases between them. The V gene's germline CDR1 is DFQATT and CDR2 SNEGSKA (reference sequence). The CDR3 sequence: CSARDPMLGGALHF. The CDR3 DNA reads TGCAGTGCTAGAGACCCTATGTTAGGCGGAGCCCTCCACTTT.

J is TRBJ2-3 and V is TRBV5-1, with D tentatively TRBD2 (6 bases). Germline V CDR1 and CDR2: SGHRS, YFSETQ. This CDR3 has 15 residues. V dropped 7 bases and J dropped 0 bases, with 15 bases sitting between them. The CDR3 loop is CASLMEGLSTDTQYF. In DNA, the CDR3 is TGCGCCAGCTTAATGGAGGGGCTTAGCACAGATACGCAGTATTTT.

The chain combines TRBV18 with TRBJ2-5; possibly TRBD1 for D (6 bases). V lost 6 bases, J lost 2 bases, and 13 bases lay in between. Germline lookup yields CDR1 KGHSH and CDR2 LQKENI. The CDR3 has 14 residues. The CDR3, as DNA: TGTGCCAGCTCCCCTCGGGGACAACAAGAGACCCAGTACTTC. Translation gives CASSPRGQQETQYF.

This clonotype came up a few times. This chain links TRBV10-2 with TRBJ1-5; 7 bases are a match to TRBD1. This CDR3 contains 16 residues. J gave up 3 bases and V 3 bases, and 8 bases lay outside the gene matches. The germline V gene has CDR1 WSHSY and CDR2 SAAADI. In DNA, the CDR3 is TGCGCCAGCAGTGACGGACAGGCCGCTTACAATCAGCCCCAGCATTTT. This gives the protein CASSDGQAAYNQPQHF.

This sequence joins TRBV7-2 and TRBJ2-1; the D gene could be TRBD1 or TRBD2 (5 bases each). The CDR3 consists of 16 residues. Trimming removed 1 base from V and 0 bases from J, with 10 bases in between. CDR1 and CDR2 from the germline V gene are SGHTA and FQGNSA. The chain's CDR3 is CASSLGGQGSYNEQFF. Written as DNA, the CDR3 is TGTGCCAGCAGCTTAGGAGGGCAGGGCTCCTACAATGAGCAGTTCTTC.

The V gene is TRBV15, the J gene TRBJ2-3; D unclear. V was trimmed by 5 bases and J by 5 bases, leaving 11 bases between them. This CDR3 has 13 amino acids. From germline, CDR1 is LNHNV and CDR2 YYDKDF (reference sequence). The CDR3 spells CATSPRIGDTQYF. Written as DNA, the CDR3 is TGTGCCACCAGCCCCCGGATCGGAGATACGCAGTATTTT.

The chain combines TRBV4-2 with TRBJ2-2, with 7 bases lining up with TRBD1. The germline V gene has CDR1 LGHNA and CDR2 YNFKEQ. V was clipped by 8 bases and J by 2 bases; unmatched bases: 11. The CDR3 is made up of 16 amino acids. Here the CDR3 reads CASLPVGGRNTGELFF. DNA for the CDR3: TGTGCCAGCTTACCGGTAGGGGGCCGAAACACCGGGGAGCTGTTTTTT.

The chain is built from TRBV12-3 or TRBV12-4 and TRBJ2-2; D unclear. Deletions cut 3 bases from V and 7 bases from J, with 9 bases between. This CDR3 has 13 residues. The CDR3 DNA reads TGTGCCAGCAGTTTCCTGGTCGGCGGGGAGCTGTTTTTT. It yields the protein CASSFLVGGELFF.